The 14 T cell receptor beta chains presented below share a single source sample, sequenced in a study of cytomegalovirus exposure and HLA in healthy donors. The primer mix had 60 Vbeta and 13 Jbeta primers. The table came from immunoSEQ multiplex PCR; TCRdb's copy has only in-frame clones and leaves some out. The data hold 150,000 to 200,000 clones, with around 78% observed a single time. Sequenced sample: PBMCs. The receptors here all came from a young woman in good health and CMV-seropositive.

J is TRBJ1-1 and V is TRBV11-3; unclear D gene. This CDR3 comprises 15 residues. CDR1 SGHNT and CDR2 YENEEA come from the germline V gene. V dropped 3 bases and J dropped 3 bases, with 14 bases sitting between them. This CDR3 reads CASSFRKSADTEAFF. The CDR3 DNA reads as TGTGCCAGCAGCTTCCGTAAATCGGCGGACACTGAAGCTTTCTTT.

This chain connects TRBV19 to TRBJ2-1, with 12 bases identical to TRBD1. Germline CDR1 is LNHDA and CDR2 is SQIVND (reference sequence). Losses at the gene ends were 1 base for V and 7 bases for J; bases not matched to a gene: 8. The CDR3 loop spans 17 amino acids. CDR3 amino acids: CASSIGAGTGGRNEQFF. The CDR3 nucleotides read TGTGCCAGTAGTATAGGGGCCGGGACAGGGGGCAGGAATGAGCAGTTCTTC.

DNA for the CDR3: TGTGCCAGCAGCCAAGTGGGGAGCTCTGGAAACACCATATATTTT. Protein: CASSQVGSSGNTIYF. The chain links TRBV4-2 to TRBJ1-3; D remains ambiguous. The germline CDR1 and CDR2 sequences are LGHNA and YNFKEQ. The CDR3 is 15 residues long. V was pared by 1 base and J by 0 bases, with 7 bases between.

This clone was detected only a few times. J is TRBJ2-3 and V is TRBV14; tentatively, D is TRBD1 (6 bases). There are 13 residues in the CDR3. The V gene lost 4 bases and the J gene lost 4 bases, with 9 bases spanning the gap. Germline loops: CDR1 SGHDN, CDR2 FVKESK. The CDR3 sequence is CASSLRGSDTQYF. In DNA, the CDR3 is TGTGCCAGCAGCCTCAGGGGATCAGATACGCAGTATTTT.

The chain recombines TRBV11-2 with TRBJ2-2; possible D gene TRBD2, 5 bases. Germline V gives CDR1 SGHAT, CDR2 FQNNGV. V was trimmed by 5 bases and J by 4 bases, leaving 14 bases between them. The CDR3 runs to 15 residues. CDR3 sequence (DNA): TGTGCCAGCAGCCTCCGAGGGAAGGGCACCGGGGAGCTGTTTTTT. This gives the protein CASSLRGKGTGELFF. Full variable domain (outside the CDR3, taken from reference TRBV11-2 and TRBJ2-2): EAGVAQSPRYKIIEKRQSVAFWCNPISGHATLYWYQQILGQGPKLLIQFQNNGVVDDSQLPKDRFSAERLKGVDSTLKIQPAKLEDSAVYLCASSLRGKGTGELFFGEGSRLTVL.

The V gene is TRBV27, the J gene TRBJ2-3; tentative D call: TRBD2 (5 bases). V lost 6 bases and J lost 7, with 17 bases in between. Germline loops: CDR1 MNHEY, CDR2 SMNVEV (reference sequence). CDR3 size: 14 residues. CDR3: CASRNWLGSNTQYF. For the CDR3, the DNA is TGTGCCAGCAGAAACTGGCTGGGGAGTAATACGCAGTATTTT.

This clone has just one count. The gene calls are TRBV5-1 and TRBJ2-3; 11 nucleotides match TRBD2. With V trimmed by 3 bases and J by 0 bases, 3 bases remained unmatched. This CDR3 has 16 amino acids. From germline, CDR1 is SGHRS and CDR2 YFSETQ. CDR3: CASSWGLAASTDTQYF. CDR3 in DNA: TGCGCCAGCAGCTGGGGACTAGCGGCTAGCACAGATACGCAGTATTTT.

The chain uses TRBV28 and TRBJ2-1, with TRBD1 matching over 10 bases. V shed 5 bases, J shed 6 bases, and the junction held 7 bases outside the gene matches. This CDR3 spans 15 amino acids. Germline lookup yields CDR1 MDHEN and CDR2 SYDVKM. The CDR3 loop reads CASSTGGTGVNEQFF. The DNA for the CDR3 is TGTGCCAGCAGTACGGGGGGGACAGGGGTCAATGAGCAGTTCTTC.

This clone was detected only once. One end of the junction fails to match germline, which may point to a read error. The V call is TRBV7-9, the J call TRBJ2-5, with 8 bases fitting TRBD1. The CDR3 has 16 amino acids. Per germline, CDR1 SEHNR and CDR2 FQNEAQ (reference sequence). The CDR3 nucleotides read TGTTCCAGCAGCTCCCTCACCGGACAGGGCGGCATGACCCAGTACTTC. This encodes CSSSSLTGQGGMTQYF.

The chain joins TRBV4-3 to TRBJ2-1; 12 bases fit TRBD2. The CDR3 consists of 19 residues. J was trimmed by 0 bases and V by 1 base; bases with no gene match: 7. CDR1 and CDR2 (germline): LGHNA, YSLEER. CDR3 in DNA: TGCGCCAGCAGCCAAGGACTAGCGGGAGTTTCTAGCTCCTACAATGAGCAGTTCTTC. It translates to CASSQGLAGVSSSYNEQFF.

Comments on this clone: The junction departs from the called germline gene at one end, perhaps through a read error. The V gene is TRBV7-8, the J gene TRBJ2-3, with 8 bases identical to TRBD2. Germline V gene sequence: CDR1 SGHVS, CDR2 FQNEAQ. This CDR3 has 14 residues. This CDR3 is CASSLGTSRDTQYF. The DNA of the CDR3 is TGTGCCAGCAGCTTAGGGACTAGCAGAGATACGCAGTATTTT.

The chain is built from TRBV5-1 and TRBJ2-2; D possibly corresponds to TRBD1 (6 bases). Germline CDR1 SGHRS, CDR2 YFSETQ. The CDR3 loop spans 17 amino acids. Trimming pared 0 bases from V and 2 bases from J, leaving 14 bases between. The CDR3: CASSLAPGRGNTGELFF. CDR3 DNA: TGCGCCAGCAGCTTGGCCCCGGGCAGGGGCAACACCGGGGAGCTGTTTTTT.

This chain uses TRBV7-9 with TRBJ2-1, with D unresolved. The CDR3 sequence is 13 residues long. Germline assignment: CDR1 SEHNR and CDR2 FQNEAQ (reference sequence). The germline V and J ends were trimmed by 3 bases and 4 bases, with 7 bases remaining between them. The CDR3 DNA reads TGTGCCAGCAGCTTCGGCGGTTACAATGAGCAGTTCTTC. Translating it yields CASSFGGYNEQFF. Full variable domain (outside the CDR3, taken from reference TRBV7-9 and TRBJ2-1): DTGVSQNPRHKITKRGQNVTFRCDPISEHNRLYWYRQTLGQGPEFLTYFQNEAQLEKSRLLSDRFSAERPKGSFSTLEIQRTEQGDSAMYLCASSFGGYNEQFFGPGTRLTVL.

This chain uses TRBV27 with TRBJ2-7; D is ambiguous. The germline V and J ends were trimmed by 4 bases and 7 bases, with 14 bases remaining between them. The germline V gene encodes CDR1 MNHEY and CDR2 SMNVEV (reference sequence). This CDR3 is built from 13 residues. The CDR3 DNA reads TGTGCCAGCAGTTACTACGTACCCGGGGAGCAGTACTTC. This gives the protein CASSYYVPGEQYF.